These 5 T cell receptor beta chains were sequenced from one sample in a study of T cell responses to AZD1222 COVID-19 vaccine. Profiled with immunoSEQ multiplex PCR; TCRdb holds only in-frame clones, not every one. The table shows around 120,000 clones, with approximately 84% occurring only once. Sequenced material: peripheral blood, taken on day 0 of AZD1222 vaccination. These receptors all stem from an adult in good health.

The rearrangement links TRBV9 to TRBJ1-1, with 7 bases matching TRBD1. The junction had 1 base not matched to a gene; V was cut back by 3 bases and J by 5 bases. CDR1 is SGDLS and CDR2 is YYNGEE in the germline V gene. CDR3 length equals 12 residues. The CDR3 here is CASSGQGTEAFF. CDR3 sequence (DNA): TGTGCCAGCAGCGGACAGGGAACTGAAGCTTTCTTT.

The chain has TRBV5-1 and TRBJ1-2; 9 bases map to TRBD1. The CDR3 totals 18 residues. CDR1 is SGHRS, CDR2 YFSETQ, per germline. V trimming: 6 bases; J trimming: 4 bases; junction bases outside the gene matches: 19. CDR3 residues: CASTNTSGTGYEIYGYTF. For the CDR3, the DNA is TGCGCCAGCACGAACACCTCCGGGACAGGGTATGAGATCTATGGCTACACCTTC.

The chain joins TRBV27 to TRBJ2-3; no firm D call. CDR3 length equals 9 residues. Per the germline V gene, CDR1 is MNHEY and CDR2 is SMNVEV (reference sequence). The V gene lost 6 bases and the J gene lost 9 bases, with 4 bases spanning the gap. The CDR3 nucleotides read TGTGCCAGCAGAGTGACGCAGTATTTT. Protein: CASRVTQYF.

The chain's CDR3 is CASSPALGSGTYEQYF. The CDR3 nucleotides are TGTGCCAGCAGTCCCGCTTTGGGGTCTGGTACCTACGAGCAGTACTTC. The chain joins TRBV6-2 or TRBV6-3 to TRBJ2-7; D not resolved. CDR1 is MNHEY and CDR2 is SVGEGT in the germline V gene. Trimming removed 5 bases at V and 2 bases at J, with 19 bases between. The CDR3 runs to 16 residues.

By proportion, this clone is medium-sized (0.01 to 0.1%). The chain links TRBV7-2 to TRBJ2-3; D is undetermined. This CDR3 has 12 residues. Germline values: CDR1 SGHTA, CDR2 FQGNSA. With 5 bases removed from V and 7 bases from J, the gap between germline ends came to 10 bases. DNA for the CDR3: TGTGCCAGCAGCCAAGGGTCCAATACGCAGTATTTT. Its translation is CASSQGSNTQYF.